Here is one T cell receptor beta chain with its context. Its target is not known. The data stem from a study of post-analysis software for immune sequencing data. The wider study: Included courses were relapsing-remitting and secondary progressive multiple sclerosis; progressive-relapsing multiple sclerosis was also included. The study, taken as a whole, reports: Strong co-clustering by F measure linked samples that shared a preparation batch. Patients carried several TRBV segments more frequently than controls did, and TRBV5-6, TRBV5-1 and TRBV20-1 were among them. Multiple sclerosis was associated with a significant reduction in normalized Chao1 diversity relative to controls.

Sequencing libraries made from TCR beta cDNA carried unique molecular identifiers. From roughly 1 to 10 million T cells, 400,000 to 550,000 cDNA molecules were obtained. From the PCR reads, TCRdb called clonotypes with MiXCR, one entry per CDR3 protein. The sample holds around 500,000 distinct CDR3 sequences, 34% seen once. Germline V gene data show CDR1 as SGHRS and CDR2 as YFSETQ. The CDR3 consists of 14 residues. The ends were cut back, 4 bases at V and 6 bases at J, with 16 bases in the middle. Sequencing used blood. The chain is built from TRBV5-1 and TRBJ1-2, with D perhaps matching TRBD1 (5 bases). The receptor's source is a girl aged 2-17 years with multiple sclerosis. This chain's CDR3 is CASSDAGGADGYTF. As DNA, the CDR3 is TGCGCCAGCAGCGACGCGGGAGGGGCAGATGGCTACACCTTC.